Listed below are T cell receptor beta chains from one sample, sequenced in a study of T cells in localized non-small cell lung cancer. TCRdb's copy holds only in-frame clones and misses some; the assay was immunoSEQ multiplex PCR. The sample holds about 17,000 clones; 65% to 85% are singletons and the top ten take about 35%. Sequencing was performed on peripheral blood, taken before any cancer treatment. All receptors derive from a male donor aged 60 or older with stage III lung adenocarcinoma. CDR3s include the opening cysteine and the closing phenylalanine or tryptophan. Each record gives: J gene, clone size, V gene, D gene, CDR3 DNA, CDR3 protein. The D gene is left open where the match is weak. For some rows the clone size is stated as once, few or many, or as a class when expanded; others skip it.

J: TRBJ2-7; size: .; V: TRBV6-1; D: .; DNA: TGTGCCAGCAGGACATGGGGTAGTAGTGAGCAGTACTTC; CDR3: CASRTWGSSEQYF
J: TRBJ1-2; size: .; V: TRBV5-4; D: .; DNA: TGTGCCAGCAGCACCCTCCGAGACAGTTATGGCTACACCTTC; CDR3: CASSTLRDSYGYTF
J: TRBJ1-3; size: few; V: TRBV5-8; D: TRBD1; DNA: TGTGCCAGCAGCTTCCAGGGGGCTGGAAACACCATATATTTT; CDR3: CASSFQGAGNTIYF
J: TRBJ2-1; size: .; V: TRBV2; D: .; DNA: TGTGCCAGCAGTGAAGTCGTTGCTGAGTTCTTC; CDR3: CASSEVVAEFF
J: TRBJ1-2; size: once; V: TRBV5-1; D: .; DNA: TGCGCCAGCAGCTTGTCTACAAGCCCTGGCTACACCTTC; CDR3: CASSLSTSPGYTF
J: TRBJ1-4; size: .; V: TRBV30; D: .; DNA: TGTGCCTGGAGGAAGAATGAAAAACTGTTTTTT; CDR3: CAWRKNEKLFF
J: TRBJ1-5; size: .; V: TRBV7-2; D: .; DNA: TGTGCCAGCAGCTTAGTGGATTCGTTCGGAGTCCAGCATTTT; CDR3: CASSLVDSFGVQHF
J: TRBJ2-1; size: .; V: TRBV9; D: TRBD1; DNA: TGTGCCAGCAGCGTAGAGGGCAGGTCGAGGACAGGACGATACAATGAGCAGTTCTTC; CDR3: CASSVEGRSRTGRYNEQFF
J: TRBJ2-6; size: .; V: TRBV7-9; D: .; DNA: TGTGCCAGCAGCTTGTGGTTATCTGGGGCCAACGTCCTGACTTTC; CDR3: CASSLWLSGANVLTF
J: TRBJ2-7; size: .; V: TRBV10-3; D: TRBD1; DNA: TGTGCCATCAGTGCCCCGGCAGGGGGCTCCTACGAGCAGTACTTC; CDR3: CAISAPAGGSYEQYF
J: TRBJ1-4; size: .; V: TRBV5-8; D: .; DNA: TGTGCCAGCAGAAGAGGACAGCTTGAAAAACTGTTTTTT; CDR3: CASRRGQLEKLFF
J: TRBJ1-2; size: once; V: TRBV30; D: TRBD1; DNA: TGTGCCTGGGAGCCGGGACAGGGGGGTGGCTACACCTTC; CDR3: CAWEPGQGGGYTF
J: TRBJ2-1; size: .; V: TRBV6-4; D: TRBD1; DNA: TGTGCCAGCAGTGGACCCACCCGGGACAGGGGAGCCAATGAGCAGTTCTTC; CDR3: CASSGPTRDRGANEQFF
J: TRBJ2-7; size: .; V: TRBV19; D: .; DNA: TGTGCCAGTAGTAATCTTCGCGAGCAGTACTTC; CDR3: CASSNLREQYF
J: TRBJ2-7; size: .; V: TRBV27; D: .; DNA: TGTGCCAGCAGTTTATACCCCGCGGGCGAGCAGTACTTC; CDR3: CASSLYPAGEQYF
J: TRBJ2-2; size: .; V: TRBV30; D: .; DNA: TGTGCCTGGACCTTAGGGGGGACCGGGGAGCTGTTTTTT; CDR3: CAWTLGGTGELFF
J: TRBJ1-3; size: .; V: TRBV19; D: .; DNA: TGTGCCAGTAGTACAGGGGCGGCTGGAAACACCATATATTTT; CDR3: CASSTGAAGNTIYF
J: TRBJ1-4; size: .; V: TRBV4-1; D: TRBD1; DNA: TGCGCCAGCAGCCTAGCTTTCGGGACAGTCAATGAAAAACTGTTTTTT; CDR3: CASSLAFGTVNEKLFF
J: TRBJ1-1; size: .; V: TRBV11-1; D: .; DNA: TGTGCCAGCAGCCAGGGGTCCTGGGAAGCTTTCTTT; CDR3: CASSQGSWEAFF
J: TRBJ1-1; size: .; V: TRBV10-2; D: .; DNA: TGCGCCAGCAGTGAGGTGAGGGGCCTGGGGACTGAAGCTTTCTTT; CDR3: CASSEVRGLGTEAFF
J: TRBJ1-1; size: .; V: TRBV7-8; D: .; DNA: TGTGCCAGCAGCTTCGAGACTTATAAGAACACTGAAGCTTTCTTT; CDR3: CASSFETYKNTEAFF
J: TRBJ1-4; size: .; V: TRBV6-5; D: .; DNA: TGTGCCAGCAGTTACTCGTACCGGGAGCAACTGTTTTTT; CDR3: CASSYSYREQLFF
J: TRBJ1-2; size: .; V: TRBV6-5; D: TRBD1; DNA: TGTGCCAGCAGTCGGGACAGCCCTAACTATGGCTACACCTTC; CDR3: CASSRDSPNYGYTF
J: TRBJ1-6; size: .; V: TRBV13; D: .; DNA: TGTGCCAGCAGCTTATCTTCAGGAGGTAATTCACCCCTCCACTTT; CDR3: CASSLSSGGNSPLHF
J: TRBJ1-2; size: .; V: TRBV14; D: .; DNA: TGTGCCAGCAGCTCGAACAGGGTTTTTGGCTACACCTTC; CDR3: CASSSNRVFGYTF
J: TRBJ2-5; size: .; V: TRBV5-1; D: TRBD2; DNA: TGCGCCAGCAGCTTGGGTGTGGCTAGCGGGTACCAAGAGACCCAGTACTTC; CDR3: CASSLGVASGYQETQYF
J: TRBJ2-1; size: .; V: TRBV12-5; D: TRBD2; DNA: TGTGCTAGTGGTTTGGCGACGATTCCGGGACTAGCGGGGGGGACCCGTTCCAATGAGCAGTTCTTC; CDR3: CASGLATIPGLAGGTRSNEQFF